Below, 31 T cell receptor beta chains from the same sample are listed, as sequenced in a study of OX40 agonist ivuxolimab in advanced cancers. Assay used: immunoSEQ multiplex PCR; TCRdb lists only in-frame clones, some missing. The table lists about 150,000 clones, about nine tenths of them singletons, with about 1% in the top ten. This sample comprised CD4+ or CD8+ T cells sorted from blood, obtained in a trial of the OX40 agonist ivuxolimab. These receptors all come from an adult with an advanced solid tumor such as melanoma, head and neck, liver or kidney cancer.

The genes are TRBV5-1 and TRBJ1-1, with D tentatively TRBD1 (5 bases). CDR3 length: 16 residues. Germline CDR1 and CDR2: SGHRS and YFSETQ. With 2 bases removed from V and 2 bases from J, the gap between germline ends came to 16 bases. The CDR3 region is CASSLEGRGLNTEAFF. CDR3 DNA: TGCGCCAGCAGCTTAGAGGGAAGGGGACTCAACACTGAAGCTTTCTTT.

This clone came up once. V usage is TRBV28 and J usage is TRBJ1-1; no definite D call. Germline V gene lookup returns CDR1 MDHEN and CDR2 SYDVKM. This CDR3 spans 15 amino acids. The ends were cut back, 3 bases at V and 1 base at J, with 12 bases in the middle. CDR3: CASSFLTDPNTEAFF. As DNA, the CDR3 is TGTGCCAGCAGTTTCCTGACGGACCCGAACACTGAAGCTTTCTTT.

The chain recombines TRBV4-3 with TRBJ2-1, with D perhaps TRBD1 (6 bases). This CDR3 comprises 13 residues. Germline values: CDR1 LGHNA, CDR2 YSLEER. The V end was cut by 4 bases, the J end by 8 bases, with 12 bases between. The CDR3 DNA reads as TGCGCCAGCAGCCTATATCAGGGGTATGAGCAGTTCTTC. This gives the protein CASSLYQGYEQFF.

The J gene is TRBJ1-2, the V gene TRBV19, with TRBD1 as a possible D gene (6 bases). Germline CDR1 and CDR2: LNHDA and SQIVND (reference sequence). V lost 0 bases and J 4 bases, leaving 27 bases between the germline ends. This CDR3 comprises 20 residues. This CDR3 is CASSIDPLGGPGGWFYGYTF. CDR3 nucleotides: TGTGCCAGTAGTATAGATCCTCTAGGGGGGCCAGGAGGATGGTTCTATGGCTACACCTTC.

The chain joins TRBV19 to TRBJ2-7; perhaps TRBD2 as D (6 bases). Germline V gives CDR1 LNHDA, CDR2 SQIVND (reference sequence). CDR3 size: 12 residues. Trimming shortened V by 8 bases and J by 2 bases, and 10 bases separated the two germline ends. The CDR3 is CASGGVAYEQYF. In nucleotides, the CDR3 is TGTGCCAGTGGAGGGGTCGCCTACGAGCAGTACTTC.

The V gene is TRBV9, the J gene TRBJ2-7, with D unclear. Trimming pared 3 bases from V and 0 bases from J, leaving 10 bases between. This CDR3 has 14 residues. Germline CDR1 is SGDLS and CDR2 is YYNGEE. CDR3 sequence reads: CASSADSYSYEQYF. The DNA of the CDR3 is TGTGCCAGCAGCGCCGACTCCTACTCCTACGAGCAGTACTTC.

This chain joins TRBV6-1 and TRBJ2-3; D uncertain. From germline, CDR1 is MNHNS and CDR2 SASEGT. Trimming removed 2 bases from V and 5 bases from J, with 14 bases in between. The CDR3 is made up of 15 amino acids. CDR3 nucleotide sequence: TGTGCCAGCAGTGAACACCAAACAAGAGGAGATACGCAGTATTTT. It yields the protein CASSEHQTRGDTQYF.

This clone was seen once. The gene calls are TRBV29-1 and TRBJ2-1; weak D call: TRBD2 (6 bases). The germline CDR1 and CDR2 sequences are SQVTM and ANQGSEA. V was clipped by 4 bases and J by 9 bases, with 13 bases between them. CDR3 length equals 12 residues. DNA for the CDR3: TGCAGCGTTGGGACTACCACTACTGAGCAGTTCTTC. Protein: CSVGTTTTEQFF.

V is TRBV7-2 and J is TRBJ2-1; 9 positions agree with TRBD1. CDR1 and CDR2 (germline): SGHTA, FQGNSA. V lost 3 bases to trimming and J lost 9 bases; unmatched junction nucleotides: 12. The CDR3 spans 16 residues. The CDR3 sequence is CASSFSGTGNRGEQFF. The CDR3 coding sequence is TGTGCCAGCAGCTTCTCAGGGACAGGGAATCGAGGTGAGCAGTTCTTC.

V usage is TRBV5-5 and J usage is TRBJ2-7; either TRBD1 or TRBD2 may fit D (5 bases each). V was shortened by 3 bases and J by 5 bases, with 24 bases between the two germline ends. The CDR3 has 17 residues. Per germline, CDR1 SGHKS and CDR2 YYEKEE (reference sequence). The DNA of the CDR3 is TGTGCCAGCAGCTCCGGTGGGGGTACCTTGATTTCCGACGAGCAGTACTTC. Its translation: CASSSGGGTLISDEQYF.

This rearrangement joins TRBV4-3 to TRBJ1-2; maybe TRBD1 (6 bases). The germline CDR1 and CDR2 sequences are LGHNA and YSLEER. Between the trimmed V and J ends, which lost 0 bases and 4 bases, there was a span of 12 bases. This CDR3 comprises 15 residues. CDR3 loop: CASSQETQGVYGYTF. The CDR3 nucleotides are TGCGCCAGCAGCCAAGAGACACAGGGAGTCTATGGCTACACCTTC.

This clone was seen a handful of times. The rearrangement joins TRBV7-2 to TRBJ2-2; D is ambiguous. The germline gives CDR1 SGHTA, CDR2 FQGNSA. The CDR3 has 16 residues. Trimming stripped 1 base from V and 0 bases from J, with 9 bases between. DNA of the CDR3: TGTGCCAGCAGCTTAGTCCCGGTACCGAACACCGGGGAGCTGTTTTTT. Encoded protein: CASSLVPVPNTGELFF.

The chain has TRBV7-2 and TRBJ2-1, with TRBD2 matching 9 bases. There are 18 residues in the CDR3. J gave up 1 base and V 4 bases, and 11 bases lay outside the gene matches. CDR1 is SGHTA, CDR2 FQGNSA, per germline. CDR3 sequence reads: CASSSRASGILSYNEQFF. Here the CDR3 DNA reads TGTGCCAGCAGCTCCCGGGCTAGCGGGATTCTATCCTACAATGAGCAGTTCTTC.

The chain employs TRBV18 and TRBJ2-4, with 10 positions matching TRBD1. Losses at the gene ends were 2 bases for V and 5 bases for J; bases not matched to a gene: 3. The CDR3 length is 15 residues. Germline loops: CDR1 KGHSH, CDR2 LQKENI. This CDR3 is CASSPMDRGENIQYF. The DNA for the CDR3 is TGTGCCAGCTCACCAATGGACAGGGGGGAAAACATTCAGTACTTC.

This chain connects TRBV10-2 to TRBJ2-2, with 7 bases identical to TRBD2. The CDR3 has 15 residues. The germline CDR1 and CDR2 sequences are WSHSY and SAAADI. The trim removed 10 bases at V and 0 bases at J, leaving 8 bases unmatched. The CDR3 DNA reads as TGCGCCACCGGGGAGGGCAGGGCGAACACCGGGGAGCTGTTTTTT. This translates into CATGEGRANTGELFF.

The V gene is TRBV6-6, the J gene TRBJ2-7, with D uncertain. The CDR3 has 12 residues. Per germline, CDR1 MNHNY and CDR2 SVGAGI (reference sequence). The germline V and J ends were trimmed by 2 bases and 3 bases, with 5 bases remaining between them. CDR3 protein: CASSYGVYEQYF. CDR3 DNA: TGTGCCAGCAGTTACGGGGTCTACGAGCAGTACTTC.

This clone came up a few times. The chain combines TRBV7-2 with TRBJ2-7; D is undetermined. Germline CDR1 and CDR2: SGHTA and FQGNSA. V lost 1 base, J lost 2 bases, and 9 bases lay in between. There are 14 residues in the CDR3. CDR3 protein: CASSLEVPAYEQYF. As DNA, the CDR3 is TGTGCCAGCAGCTTAGAAGTGCCGGCCTACGAGCAGTACTTC.

This chain links TRBV28 with TRBJ1-1; 11 nucleotides align to TRBD1. V lost 6 bases to trimming and J lost 1 base; unmatched junction nucleotides: 7. The germline gives CDR1 MDHEN, CDR2 SYDVKM. The CDR3 is 16 residues long. CDR3 bases: TGTGCCAGCAGCTCTTCTGGACAGGGGGCGAACACTGAAGCTTTCTTT. This codes for CASSSSGQGANTEAFF.

The chain couples TRBV29-1 to TRBJ2-2; TRBD2 is a possible D gene (5 bases). Germline values: CDR1 SQVTM, CDR2 ANQGSEA. Between the trimmed V and J ends, which lost 7 bases and 0 bases, there was a span of 15 bases. The CDR3 consists of 15 residues. CDR3 sequence reads: CSASREQSNTGELFF. CDR3 coding DNA: TGCAGCGCTAGCCGTGAACAGTCGAACACCGGGGAGCTGTTTTTT.

The chain carries TRBV5-6 and TRBJ2-2, with D possibly TRBD2 on 6 matching bases. V was cut by 3 bases and J by 0 bases, with 12 bases left in between. CDR3 length equals 16 residues. Germline V CDR1 and CDR2: SGHDT, YYEEEE. The CDR3 sequence: CASSWGLQANTGELFF. The CDR3 nucleotides are TGTGCCAGCAGCTGGGGACTCCAAGCGAACACCGGGGAGCTGTTTTTT. Combining the CDR3 with reference TRBV5-6 and TRBJ2-2 gives the whole variable domain DAGVTQSPTHLIKTRGQQVTLRCSPKSGHDTVSWYQQALGQGPQFIFQYYEEEERQRGNFPDRFSGHQFPNYSSELNVNALLLGDSALYLCASSWGLQANTGELFFGEGSRLTVL.

The CDR3 coding sequence is TGTGCCAGTAGTAGGGACCTCAACTATGGCTACACCTTC. It yields the protein CASSRDLNYGYTF. V and J are TRBV19 and TRBJ1-2; D is perhaps TRBD1 (5 bases). Germline lookup yields CDR1 LNHDA and CDR2 SQIVND (reference sequence). The V gene lost 4 bases and the J gene lost 2 bases, with 8 bases spanning the gap. This CDR3 region has 13 residues.

The V gene is TRBV6-5, the J gene TRBJ2-5, with 9 bases aligning to TRBD2. The J call may be wrong; the DNA end is better matched by TRBJ2-7. Germline V CDR1 and CDR2: MNHEY, SVGAGI. The CDR3 has 16 residues. The CDR3 bases are TGTGCCAGCAGTTACTCGGCGGGAGGGTCCTCCTACGAGCAGTACTTC. Amino acid sequence: CASSYSAGGSSYEQYF.

The V call is TRBV5-1, the J call TRBJ1-5; D gene unclear. The germline CDR1 and CDR2 sequences are SGHRS and YFSETQ. The CDR3 loop spans 19 amino acids. The ends were cut back, 3 bases at V and 0 bases at J, with 22 bases in the middle. CDR3 protein: CASSSAGQTSWNSNQPQHF. DNA of the CDR3: TGCGCCAGCAGCTCCGCCGGGCAGACCAGTTGGAATAGCAATCAGCCCCAGCATTTT.

As regards this clone: The junction and the germline gene differ at one end; a read error may be behind it. This chain uses TRBV4-3 with TRBJ2-2, with 10 bases matching TRBD1. The CDR3 loop spans 16 amino acids. Germline lookup yields CDR1 LGHNA and CDR2 YSLEER. CDR3 DNA: TGCGCCAGCAGCCAAAGACAGGGGGCGAAAACCGGGGAGCTGTTTTTT. Translation: CASSQRQGAKTGELFF.

The V call is TRBV7-9, the J call TRBJ1-5; D is uncertain. V lost 3 bases to trimming and J lost 2 bases, with 8 bases between them. Germline V lookup: CDR1 SEHNR, CDR2 FQNEAQ (reference sequence). This CDR3 has 14 residues. In DNA form, the CDR3 reads TGTGCCAGCAGCTTCTTGGGTGGCAATCAGCCCCAGCATTTT. Amino acid sequence: CASSFLGGNQPQHF.

This clone has only one observation. The chain carries TRBV7-2 and TRBJ2-7; no firm D call. The CDR3 runs 11 residues. CDR1 and CDR2 (germline): SGHTA, FQGNSA. V was cut by 1 base and J by 6 bases, with 4 bases left in between. CDR3 residues: CASSLVGEQYF. CDR3 sequence (DNA): TGTGCCAGCAGCTTAGTTGGCGAGCAGTACTTC. The whole variable domain, remainder taken from reference TRBV7-2 and TRBJ2-7, is GAGVSQSPSNKVTEKGKDVELRCDPISGHTALYWYRQSLGQGLEFLIYFQGNSAPDKSGLPSDRFSAERTGGSVSTLTIQRTQQEDSAVYLCASSLVGEQYFGPGTRLTVT.

This clone was detected only a few times. The identical CDR3 is also encoded by other nucleotide sequences in the sample. This chain links TRBV19 with TRBJ1-1, with D uncertain. Trimming left V 3 bases short and J 0 bases short, with 5 bases between. The CDR3 runs to 13 residues. Per the germline V gene, CDR1 is LNHDA and CDR2 is SQIVND (reference sequence). DNA for the CDR3: TGTGCCAGTAGTATCTCCGTGAACACTGAAGCTTTCTTT. It translates to CASSISVNTEAFF.

The chain links TRBV6-5 to TRBJ1-5; 10 nucleotides line up with TRBD1. Germline CDR1 and CDR2: MNHEY and SVGAGI. This CDR3 region has 16 residues. V trimming: 4 bases; J trimming: 2 bases; junction bases outside the gene matches: 5. CDR3 in amino acids: CASSSSGTGGNQPQHF. The CDR3 DNA reads TGTGCCAGCAGTTCCTCCGGGACAGGGGGCAATCAGCCCCAGCATTTT.

The chain uses TRBV18 and TRBJ1-5; unclear D gene. Looked up from germline, CDR1 is KGHSH and CDR2 is LQKENI. Trimming removed 6 bases from V and 7 bases from J, with 13 bases in between. The CDR3 totals 13 residues. CDR3 sequence: CASSDVTDQPQHF. The CDR3 DNA sequence: TGTGCCAGCTCGGACGTGACGGACCAGCCCCAGCATTTT.

V usage is TRBV19 and J usage is TRBJ1-2; no clear D. V dropped 1 base and J dropped 4 bases, with 13 bases sitting between them. In germline, CDR1 is LNHDA, CDR2 SQIVND (reference sequence). The CDR3 runs to 15 residues. DNA for the CDR3: TGTGCCAGTAGTATAGCCGCCCCGGTGGGCTATGGCTACACCTTC. Its protein is CASSIAAPVGYGYTF.

This sequence joins TRBV4-2 and TRBJ2-3; D not resolved. Trimming took off 1 base at V and 2 bases at J, with 7 bases between the two ends. There are 14 residues in the CDR3. CDR1 and CDR2 (germline): LGHNA, YNFKEQ. The CDR3 is CASSQAVNTDTQYF. Here the CDR3 DNA reads TGTGCCAGCAGCCAAGCAGTCAACACAGATACGCAGTATTTT.